The source of this T cell receptor beta chain is a study of cytomegalovirus exposure and HLA in healthy donors. General study results and limits: An analysis done earlier found most TCR beta V segments productive about 87% or about 30% of the time. Because they were indistinguishable, some V segments, including TRBV6-2 and TRBV6-3, were excluded. CMV serostatus was the only recorded immune exposure for donors. Reported results showed that the classifier diagnosed cytomegalovirus status with high specificity and sensitivity.

Note on this clone: The antigen remains unidentified.

The V and J ends lost 6 bases and 1 base respectively, with 15 bases between them. The germline V gene has CDR1 SNHLY and CDR2 FYNNEI. CDR3 length equals 15 residues. Primers: 60 Vbeta forward and 13 Jbeta reverse. The method was immunoSEQ multiplex PCR; TCRdb's version includes in-frame clones alone and lacks a portion of them. The data hold hundreds of thousands of clones, with around 65% observed a single time. The J gene is TRBJ2-5, the V gene TRBV2; TRBD2 is a possible D gene (5 bases). Material: PBMCs. This receptor was identified in a female donor in good health and CMV-seronegative. CDR3 amino acids: CASRVDWAGQETQYF. CDR3 in DNA: TGTGCCAGCAGAGTGGACTGGGCGGGCCAAGAGACCCAGTACTTC. Drawing the rest from reference TRBV2 and TRBJ2-5, the complete variable domain is EPEVTQTPSHQVTQMGQEVILRCVPISNHLYFYWYRQILGQKVEFLVSFYNNEISEKSEIFDDQFSVERPDGSNFTLKIRSTKLEDSAMYFCASRVDWAGQETQYFGPGTRLLVL.